This entry lists 14 T cell receptor beta chains sequenced from one sample in a study of blood T cells in healthy people across ages. Together with a sample-barcoded 5' primer, a J-beta primer mix was included in a second PCR lasting about 6 to 11 cycles. TCRdb recomputed calls from the 5' RACE reads with MiXCR, one row per CDR3 protein. The sample shows about 1,400,000 distinct CDR3 sequences, approximately 40% of them seen only once. Sample: blood. The source is a woman between 18 and 30 years old in good health.

This clonotype has a single count. The chain recombines TRBV27 with TRBJ1-2; maybe TRBD1 (6 bases). This CDR3 is 16 amino acids long. The V end lost 7 bases, the J end lost 2 bases, and 20 bases lay between the germline ends. CDR1 is MNHEY and CDR2 is SMNVEV in the germline V gene (reference sequence). The CDR3: CASTSMGGTPNYGYTF. Written as DNA, the CDR3 is TGTGCCAGCACCTCTATGGGTGGGACACCCAACTATGGCTACACCTTC.

The V gene is TRBV2, the J gene TRBJ2-3; D might be TRBD2 (5 bases). Germline loops: CDR1 SNHLY, CDR2 FYNNEI. Trimming removed 3 bases at V and 2 bases at J, with 9 bases between. The CDR3 runs 14 residues. The CDR3 DNA sequence: TGTGCCAGCAGTGACGAGGGCTTCACAGATACGCAGTATTTT. It codes for CASSDEGFTDTQYF.

The chain is built from TRBV28 and TRBJ1-3; no clear D. This CDR3 has 16 residues. V was cut by 6 bases and J by 0 bases, with 15 bases left in between. Germline V CDR1 and CDR2: MDHEN, SYDVKM. CDR3 bases: TGTGCCAGCAGCGAGGGAGGTGGTAGCTCTGGAAACACCATATATTTT. Translating gives CASSEGGGSSGNTIYF. Variable domain in full (rest from reference TRBV28 and TRBJ1-3): DVKVTQSSRYLVKRTGEKVFLECVQDMDHENMFWYRQDPGLGLRLIYFSYDVKMKEKGDIPEGYSVSREKKERFSLILESASTNQTSMYLCASSEGGGSSGNTIYFGEGSWLTVV.

The rearrangement links TRBV7-6 to TRBJ2-5, with TRBD1 identical over 7 bases. The J segment lost 6 bases and the V segment lost 4 bases, leaving 11 bases of the junction unmatched. Per germline, CDR1 SGHVS and CDR2 FNYEAQ. This CDR3 is built from 15 residues. CDR3 residues: CASSWGTESVKTQYF. CDR3 in DNA: TGTGCCAGCAGCTGGGGGACAGAGAGCGTGAAGACCCAGTACTTC. Combining the CDR3 with reference TRBV7-6 and TRBJ2-5 gives the whole variable domain GAGVSQSPRYKVTKRGQDVALRCDPISGHVSLYWYRQALGQGPEFLTYFNYEAQQDKSGLPNDRFSAERPEGSISTLTIQRTEQRDSAMYRCASSWGTESVKTQYFGPGTRLLVL.

This clonotype has only one observation. The chain joins TRBV20-1 to TRBJ1-1, with D perhaps TRBD1 (5 bases). Trimming removed 0 bases from V and 4 bases from J, with 9 bases in between. The CDR3 is made up of 13 amino acids. In germline, CDR1 is DFQATT, CDR2 SNEGSKA (reference sequence). DNA for the CDR3: TGCAGTGCTAGAGATAACAGGCTCACTGAAGCTTTCTTT. Its translation: CSARDNRLTEAFF.

This rearrangement joins TRBV7-9 to TRBJ1-2, with TRBD1 matching 8 bases. V lost 1 base, J lost 4 bases, and 5 bases stayed unmatched. CDR3 length: 15 amino acids. Germline lookup yields CDR1 SEHNR and CDR2 FQNEAQ (reference sequence). The CDR3 nucleotides are TGTGCCAGCAGCTTAGAAACGACAGGGGCCTATGGCTACACCTTC. This translates into CASSLETTGAYGYTF.

This clonotype was seen more than once but under ten times. This chain connects TRBV25-1 to TRBJ1-6, with TRBD1 matching over 9 bases. The germline V gene encodes CDR1 MGHDK and CDR2 SYGVNS. CDR3 length: 18 residues. The junction had 17 bases not matched to a gene; V was cut back by 6 bases and J by 8 bases. The CDR3 coding sequence is TGTGCCAGCAGCGGGCCCTTCTCCCCGACAGGGGGTTATTCACCCCTCCACTTT. Translated, it gives CASSGPFSPTGGYSPLHF.

The CDR3 coding sequence is TGTGCCAGCAGCTTAGTCGGCTCCCTAAATGAGCAGTTCTTC. Protein product: CASSLVGSLNEQFF. This chain uses TRBV7-2 with TRBJ2-1; D is ambiguous. The CDR3 sequence is 14 residues long. Germline V lookup: CDR1 SGHTA, CDR2 FQGNSA. The V end lost 1 base, the J end lost 7 bases, and 11 bases lay between the germline ends.

J is TRBJ1-1 and V is TRBV6-6, with no clear D. The CDR3 has 13 amino acids. CDR1 and CDR2 from the germline V gene are MNHNY and SVGAGI (reference sequence). Trimming pared 8 bases from V and 4 bases from J, leaving 14 bases between. CDR3 bases: TGTGCCAGCTATCCCTATGGAGGCACTGAAGCTTTCTTT. It specifies CASYPYGGTEAFF.

The chain uses TRBV5-1 and TRBJ2-1; maybe TRBD1 (5 bases). This CDR3 comprises 16 residues. The V end was cut by 4 bases, the J end by 0 bases, with 14 bases between. Per the germline V gene, CDR1 is SGHRS and CDR2 is YFSETQ. The CDR3 reads CASSATGISSYNEQFF. DNA for the CDR3: TGCGCCAGCAGCGCTACAGGAATTTCCTCCTACAATGAGCAGTTCTTC.

The V gene is TRBV5-1, the J gene TRBJ2-5; D gene uncertain. Germline lookup yields CDR1 SGHRS and CDR2 YFSETQ. CDR3 size: 13 residues. V shed 0 bases and J shed 11 bases, with 14 bases lying between them. The CDR3 sequence: CASSLVSDNEQYF. The CDR3, as DNA: TGCGCCAGCAGCTTGGTTTCTGACAATGAGCAGTACTTC.

Regarding this clonotype: An end of the junction differs from the germline gene, which may be a read error. V is TRBV27 and J is TRBJ2-1, with D tentatively TRBD1 (5 bases). CDR3 length equals 15 residues. Per germline, CDR1 MNHEY and CDR2 SMNVEV (reference sequence). The CDR3 is CASFQALGAYNKQFF. CDR3 DNA: TGTGCCAGCTTCCAAGCCCTAGGGGCCTACAATAAGCAGTTCTTC.

The V and J genes are TRBV2 and TRBJ2-7; TRBD2 agrees at 9 bases. The CDR3 is 14 residues long. Germline CDR1 and CDR2: SNHLY and FYNNEI. Trimming at V came to 6 bases and at J to 2 bases, leaving 5 bases not matched to a gene. CDR3: CASRIAGVTYEQYF. The CDR3 DNA follows: TGTGCCAGCAGGATAGCGGGAGTAACCTACGAGCAGTACTTC.

This clonotype has more than one count but fewer than ten. The J gene is TRBJ2-7, the V gene TRBV10-3; no reliable D call. CDR1 ENHRY and CDR2 SYGVKD come from the germline V gene. The V and J ends lost 10 bases and 5 bases respectively, with 15 bases between them. The CDR3 length is 12 residues. The CDR3 protein is CATNGNLDEQYF. The DNA for the CDR3 is TGTGCCACCAATGGGAATCTTGACGAGCAGTACTTC.